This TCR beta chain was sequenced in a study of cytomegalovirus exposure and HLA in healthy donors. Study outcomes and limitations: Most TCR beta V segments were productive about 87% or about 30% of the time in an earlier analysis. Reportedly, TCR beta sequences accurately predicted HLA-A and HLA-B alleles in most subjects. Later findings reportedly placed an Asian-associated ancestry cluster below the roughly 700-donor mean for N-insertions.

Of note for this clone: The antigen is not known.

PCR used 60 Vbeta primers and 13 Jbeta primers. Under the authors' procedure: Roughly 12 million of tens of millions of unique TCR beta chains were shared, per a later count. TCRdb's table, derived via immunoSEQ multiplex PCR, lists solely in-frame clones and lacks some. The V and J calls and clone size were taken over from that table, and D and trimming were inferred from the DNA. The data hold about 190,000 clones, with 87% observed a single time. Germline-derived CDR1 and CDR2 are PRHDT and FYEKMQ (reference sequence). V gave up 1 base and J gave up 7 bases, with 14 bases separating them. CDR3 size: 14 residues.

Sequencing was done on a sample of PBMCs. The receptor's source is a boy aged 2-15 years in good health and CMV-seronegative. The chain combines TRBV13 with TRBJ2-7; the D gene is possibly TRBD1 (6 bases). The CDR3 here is CASSLEPETGEQYF. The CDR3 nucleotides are TGTGCCAGCAGCTTAGAGCCGGAAACAGGGGAGCAGTACTTC.